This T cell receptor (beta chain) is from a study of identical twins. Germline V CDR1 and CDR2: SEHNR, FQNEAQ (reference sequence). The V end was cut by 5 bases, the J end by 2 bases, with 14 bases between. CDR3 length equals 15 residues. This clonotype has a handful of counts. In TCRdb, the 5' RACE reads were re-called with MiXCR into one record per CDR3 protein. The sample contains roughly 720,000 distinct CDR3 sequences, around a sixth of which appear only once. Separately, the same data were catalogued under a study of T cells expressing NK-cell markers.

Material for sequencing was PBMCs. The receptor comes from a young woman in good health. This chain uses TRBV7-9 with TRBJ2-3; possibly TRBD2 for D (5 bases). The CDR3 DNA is TGTGCCAGCAGCCCCCCCAGCGGTCCCACAGATACGCAGTATTTT. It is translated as CASSPPSGPTDTQYF.